This is a list of T cell receptor beta chains from one sample in a study of control samples from healthy donors and cancer patients. Data came from immunoSEQ multiplex PCR; TCRdb stores just in-frame clones and leaves some out. The sample records 120,000 or so clones, approximately 87% being singletons. The source material was blood. The origin of the receptors is a man aged 25 to 45 in good health. The CDR3 runs from the conserved cysteine through the conserved F or W. The D gene is left open where the match is weak. Only some rows state a clone size, as once, few, many or a class for expanded clones.

d_call	j_call	clone_size	v_call	cdr3_aa	cdr3_nt
.	TRBJ2-7	.	TRBV11-2	CASSRTTGFWYEQYF	TGTGCCAGCAGCCGAACTACAGGGTTTTGGTACGAGCAGTACTTC
TRBD2	TRBJ2-2	.	TRBV19	CASRNSGGQNTGELFF	TGTGCCAGTAGAAACAGCGGGGGGCAGAACACCGGGGAGCTGTTTTTT
.	TRBJ1-5	.	TRBV3-1/TRBV3-2	CASSQDWGNQPQHF	TGTGCCAGCAGCCAAGACTGGGGCAATCAGCCCCAGCATTTT
TRBD1	TRBJ2-1	.	TRBV24-1	CATSAVRGQRVAYNEQFF	TGTGCCACCAGTGCAGTCAGGGGGCAGCGGGTGGCATACAATGAGCAGTTCTTC
TRBD1	TRBJ2-2	.	TRBV27	CASSLLRDRGTGELFF	TGTGCCAGCAGTTTATTAAGGGACAGGGGCACCGGGGAGCTGTTTTTT
.	TRBJ1-6	few	TRBV6-6	CATFRDLYSPLHF	TGTGCCACCTTCCGGGACTTGTATTCACCCCTCCACTTT
TRBD2	TRBJ2-1	.	TRBV7-9	CATFGTSEYNEQFF	TGTGCCACCTTCGGGACTAGCGAGTACAATGAGCAGTTCTTC
.	TRBJ1-3	.	TRBV6-6	CASSYGGSGNTIYF	TGTGCCAGCAGTTACGGGGGATCTGGAAACACCATATATTTT
.	TRBJ1-3	.	TRBV4-2	CASSQGGGISGNTIYF	TGTGCCAGCAGCCAAGGGGGGGGGATCTCTGGAAACACCATATATTTT
.	TRBJ2-2	.	TRBV6-5	CASVGQANTGELFF	TGTGCCAGCGTGGGACAAGCAAACACCGGGGAGCTGTTTTTT
.	TRBJ2-6	.	TRBV5-6	CASSLDGTLTIHGANVLTF	TGTGCCAGCAGCTTGGATGGGACATTGACAATTCACGGGGCCAACGTCCTGACTTTC
.	TRBJ1-1	.	TRBV2	CASMVQLLNTEAFF	TGTGCCAGCATGGTACAGCTTCTGAACACTGAAGCTTTCTTT
TRBD1	TRBJ1-1	.	TRBV11-2	CASSLVLQGAGRDTEAFF	TGTGCCAGCAGCTTAGTGTTACAGGGGGCGGGTCGGGACACTGAAGCTTTCTTT
.	TRBJ2-1	.	TRBV2	CASKRESSYNEQFF	TGTGCCAGCAAAAGGGAGAGCTCCTACAATGAGCAGTTCTTC
.	TRBJ1-4	.	TRBV25-1	CASSEYGGSRATNEKLFF	TGTGCCAGCAGTGAATATGGGGGCAGCAGGGCAACTAATGAAAAACTGTTTTTT
TRBD1	TRBJ2-3	once	TRBV24-1	CATSDPQGADTQYF	TGTGCCACCAGTGATCCACAGGGGGCGGATACGCAGTATTTT
.	TRBJ2-3	.	TRBV6-5	CASSFTNRADTQYF	TGTGCCAGCAGTTTTACGAACAGGGCAGATACGCAGTATTTT
.	TRBJ2-5	.	TRBV30	CAWSAPETQYF	TGTGCCTGGAGCGCCCCGGAGACCCAGTACTTC
.	TRBJ2-6	.	TRBV2	CASSGDRSGANVLTF	TGTGCCAGCAGTGGGGATCGCTCTGGGGCCAACGTCCTGACTTTC
TRBD1	TRBJ1-5	.	TRBV2	CASGGTGGNQPQHF	TGTGCCAGCGGCGGGACAGGGGGTAATCAGCCCCAGCATTTT
.	TRBJ1-1	.	TRBV21-1	CASGAGGWNTEAFF	TGTGCCTCGGGGGCAGGGGGATGGAACACTGAAGCTTTCTTT
TRBD1	TRBJ1-1	.	TRBV15	CATSRDLQGAIYTEAFF	TGTGCCACCAGCAGAGATCTTCAGGGGGCGATCTACACTGAAGCTTTCTTT
.	TRBJ1-1	.	TRBV5-6	CASSGGYAEAFF	TGTGCCAGCAGCGGGGGCTACGCTGAAGCTTTCTTT
.	TRBJ1-6	.	TRBV30	CAWSVPGHNNSPLHF	TGTGCCTGGAGTGTACCGGGACATAATAATTCACCCCTCCACTTT
TRBD2	TRBJ2-1	.	TRBV5-1	CASTMMTSGAGEQFF	TGCGCCAGCACCATGATGACTAGCGGGGCTGGTGAGCAGTTCTTC
.	TRBJ1-1	.	TRBV27	CASSLGIMNTEAFF	TGTGCCAGCAGTTTAGGTATTATGAACACTGAAGCTTTCTTT
.	TRBJ1-1	.	TRBV5-6	CASSLAAGNTEAFF	TGTGCCAGCAGCTTGGCTGCGGGGAACACTGAAGCTTTCTTT
TRBD2	TRBJ2-1	.	TRBV15	CATRSSGGSDEQFF	TGTGCCACCAGATCTAGCGGGGGGTCCGATGAGCAGTTCTTC
.	TRBJ1-6	.	TRBV9	CASSVVSEGSPLHF	TGTGCCAGCAGCGTAGTGAGTGAGGGTTCACCCCTCCACTTT
.	TRBJ1-4	.	TRBV28	CASSSSAQLGEKLFF	TGTGCCAGCAGTTCCTCCGCCCAGCTGGGAGAAAAACTGTTTTTT
.	TRBJ2-4	.	TRBV2	CASSPDRTKNIQYF	TGTGCCAGCAGTCCCGACAGGACCAAAAACATTCAGTACTTC
.	TRBJ2-5	.	TRBV30	CALQGLGETQYF	TGTGCCTTACAGGGACTGGGAGAGACCCAGTACTTC
.	TRBJ1-2	once	TRBV28	CASSSLRAANILNYGYTF	TGTGCCAGCAGCTCCTTGAGGGCAGCCAACATTCTCAACTATGGCTACACCTTC
.	TRBJ1-1	.	TRBV7-6	CASSFSREGNTEAFF	TGTGCCAGCAGCTTCTCCAGGGAGGGGAACACTGAAGCTTTCTTT
.	TRBJ1-4	.	TRBV6-6	CASSEDGEKLFF	TGTGCCAGCAGCGAAGACGGAGAAAAACTGTTTTTT